The 25 T cell receptor beta chains below come from one sample, sequenced in a study of early T cells in non-severe SARS-CoV-2 infection. MiXCR, applied by TCRdb to the 5' RACE reads, yields one record per CDR3 protein. This sample carries about 48,000 distinct CDR3 sequences, around 14% of them seen once, and the ten largest clones take roughly 10%. Specimen: whole blood. These receptors came from an adult who was a healthcare worker with PCR-confirmed SARS-CoV-2 infection or an uninfected control (not recorded which).

The genes are TRBV10-3 and TRBJ2-3; 8 nucleotides align to TRBD1. V shed 4 bases, J shed 0 bases, and the junction held 3 bases outside the gene matches. The CDR3 consists of 15 residues. Germline V gives CDR1 ENHRY, CDR2 SYGVKD. The CDR3 bases are TGTGCCATCAGTGGTACAGGGGGTAGCACAGATACGCAGTATTTT. It yields the protein CAISGTGGSTDTQYF.

This clonotype has only a few counts. The chain uses TRBV9 and TRBJ2-5; the D is unclear. Germline CDR1 is SGDLS and CDR2 is YYNGEE. There are 13 residues in the CDR3. V was pared by 4 bases and J by 4 bases, with 11 bases between. CDR3 amino acids: CASSPNGRETQYF. DNA of the CDR3: TGTGCCAGCAGCCCAAACGGGCGAGAGACCCAGTACTTC.

This clonotype was counted ten times or more. The chain links TRBV6-5 to TRBJ1-2; tentatively, D is TRBD1 (5 bases). This CDR3 has 14 residues. The V end was cut by 4 bases, the J end by 4 bases, with 13 bases between. Germline values: CDR1 MNHEY, CDR2 SVGAGI. The CDR3 protein is CASSSTDVLYGYTF. Written as DNA, the CDR3 is TGTGCCAGCAGTTCGACAGACGTTCTCTATGGCTACACCTTC.

This clonotype was seen a few times. CDR3 loop: CASSQQGTKTIYF. The CDR3 nucleotides are TGTGCCAGCAGTCAACAGGGGACTAAGACCATATATTTT. V gene TRBV2 combines with J gene TRBJ1-3, with 7 bases lining up with TRBD1. V lost 5 bases, J lost 10 bases, and 8 bases stayed unmatched. Germline CDR1 reads SNHLY; CDR2 reads FYNNEI. The CDR3 consists of 13 residues.

The CDR3 region is CAISESQASHEQFF. CDR3 sequence (DNA): TGTGCCATCAGTGAAAGCCAGGCGTCCCATGAGCAGTTCTTC. The chain joins TRBV10-3 to TRBJ2-1; D gene ambiguous. This CDR3 comprises 14 residues. V lost 3 bases, J lost 8 bases, and 14 bases lay in between. Germline V lookup: CDR1 ENHRY, CDR2 SYGVKD.

The gene calls are TRBV7-8 and TRBJ2-7; 9 bases agree with TRBD2. J was trimmed by 6 bases and V by 5 bases; bases with no gene match: 11. This CDR3 region has 15 residues. The germline V gene has CDR1 SGHVS and CDR2 FQNEAQ. This chain's CDR3 is CASSPGVAGVGEQYF. For the CDR3, the DNA is TGTGCCAGCAGCCCGGGGGTAGCGGGGGTCGGCGAGCAGTACTTC.

This clonotype occurred many times. The genes are TRBV20-1 and TRBJ1-3; D is ambiguous. CDR1 and CDR2 from the germline V gene are DFQATT and SNEGSKA (reference sequence). V was cut by 0 bases and J by 1 base, with 10 bases left in between. This CDR3 has 15 amino acids. The DNA for the CDR3 is TGCAGTGCTAGAGATCGTACAGCTTCTGGAAACACCATATATTTT. It specifies CSARDRTASGNTIYF.

This clonotype has more than one count but fewer than ten. The J gene is TRBJ1-1, the V gene TRBV6-2 or TRBV6-3; weak D call: TRBD1 (5 bases). Germline values: CDR1 MNHEY, CDR2 SVGEGT. The CDR3 runs 15 residues. Trimming took off 7 bases at V and 1 base at J, with 16 bases between the two ends. CDR3 in amino acids: CASKGRAGRNTEAFF. In DNA, the CDR3 is TGTGCCAGCAAAGGGAGGGCAGGGCGGAACACTGAAGCTTTCTTT.

This clonotype was counted ten times or more. CDR3 in DNA: TGTGCCAGCAGCTTAGCGCAAGGGGGCGGATATAGCAATCAGCCCCAGCATTTT. It encodes CASSLAQGGGYSNQPQHF. The gene calls are TRBV7-9 and TRBJ1-5; 7 bases are a match to TRBD1. The CDR3 is made up of 18 amino acids. CDR1 is SEHNR, CDR2 FQNEAQ, per germline (reference sequence). Losses at the gene ends were 0 bases for V and 0 bases for J; bases not matched to a gene: 8.

This clonotype was seen a handful of times. The chain has TRBV4-1 and TRBJ2-5, with D unresolved. The germline CDR1 and CDR2 sequences are MGHRA and YSYEKL. V lost 1 base to trimming and J lost 5 bases, with 8 bases between them. The CDR3 length is 13 residues. The CDR3 DNA is TGCGCCAGCAGCCAAGCCCCCCGGGAGACCCAGTACTTC. Translated: CASSQAPRETQYF.

In its sample, this clonotype was seen many times. V gene TRBV28 combines with J gene TRBJ1-1; TRBD1 matches 12 bases. The V gene's germline CDR1 is MDHEN and CDR2 SYDVKM. With V trimmed by 4 bases and J by 0 bases, 6 bases remained unmatched. The CDR3 contains 17 residues. The CDR3 DNA reads as TGTGCCAGCAGTTCCCGGGACAGGGGGCGAATGAACACTGAAGCTTTCTTT. This translates into CASSSRDRGRMNTEAFF. The whole variable domain, remainder taken from reference TRBV28 and TRBJ1-1, is DVKVTQSSRYLVKRTGEKVFLECVQDMDHENMFWYRQDPGLGLRLIYFSYDVKMKEKGDIPEGYSVSREKKERFSLILESASTNQTSMYLCASSSRDRGRMNTEAFFGQGTRLTVV.

The gene calls are TRBV4-1 and TRBJ1-2, with D tentatively TRBD1 (6 bases). Per the germline V gene, CDR1 is MGHRA and CDR2 is YSYEKL. The CDR3 covers 17 residues. The V end lost 3 bases, the J end lost 0 bases, and 17 bases lay between the germline ends. This chain's CDR3 is CASSQMGRTAPNYGYTF. The CDR3 region has the DNA TGCGCCAGCAGCCAGATGGGGCGGACAGCCCCTAACTATGGCTACACCTTC.

V is TRBV6-1 and J is TRBJ1-2, with D tentatively TRBD1 (5 bases). Trimming took 11 bases from V and 4 from J, leaving 23 bases between them. CDR3 length: 15 residues. Germline lookup yields CDR1 MNHNS and CDR2 SASEGT. The CDR3 DNA sequence: TGTGCCCTAAGACCGGGGGGAGCGGGTAGCTATGGCTACACCTTC. Amino acid sequence: CALRPGGAGSYGYTF.

This clonotype showed up just a few times. Relative to the germline gene, one junction end is altered; a read error may explain this. The genes are TRBV16 and TRBJ1-4; 10 bases fit TRBD1. CDR3 length equals 16 residues. Germline V gene lookup returns CDR1 KGHSY and CDR2 FQNENV. In DNA form, the CDR3 reads TGTGCCAGCAGCCGGGGACAGGGGAGGACTAATGAAAAACTTTTTTTT. It specifies CASSRGQGRTNEKLFF.

There are many counts of this clonotype. This CDR3 reads CASSLEQRWMAFF. The CDR3 coding sequence is TGTGCCAGCAGCTTAGAACAGCGCTGGATGGCTTTCTTT. The chain carries TRBV11-2 and TRBJ1-1; D remains unclear. The CDR3 length is 13 residues. Looked up from germline, CDR1 is SGHAT and CDR2 is FQNNGV. V was clipped by 0 bases and J by 11 bases, with 13 bases between them.

This clonotype was picked up many times. V gene TRBV6-1 combines with J gene TRBJ1-1; no firm D call. The V and J ends lost 2 bases and 6 bases respectively, with 16 bases between them. The CDR3 has 15 residues. Germline V gene sequence: CDR1 MNHNS, CDR2 SASEGT. The CDR3 loop is CASSESGRLRAEAFF. CDR3 in DNA: TGTGCCAGCAGTGAAAGTGGACGTCTACGGGCTGAAGCTTTCTTT.

This clonotype was seen a handful of times. V is TRBV9 and J is TRBJ1-1, with a weak D call TRBD1 (5 bases). Between the trimmed V and J ends, which lost 2 bases and 0 bases, there was a span of 8 bases. CDR1 is SGDLS, CDR2 YYNGEE, per germline. This CDR3 region has 14 residues. CDR3 sequence (DNA): TGTGCCAGCAGCGTTGAGGGGCTGAACACTGAAGCTTTCTTT. The encoded protein is CASSVEGLNTEAFF.

The chain recombines TRBV12-3 or TRBV12-4 with TRBJ2-3; D is perhaps TRBD1 or TRBD2 (6 bases each). Trimming stripped 6 bases from V and 3 bases from J, with 16 bases between. The CDR3 length is 15 residues. CDR3: CASSSRVGGTDTQYF. CDR3 coding DNA: TGTGCCAGCAGCTCCCGAGTAGGGGGGACAGATACGCAGTATTTT.

Ten or more counts support this clonotype. This chain connects TRBV27 to TRBJ1-5; TRBD1 matches 7 bases. V was clipped by 0 bases and J by 3 bases; unmatched bases: 5. The CDR3 is 16 residues long. CDR1 and CDR2 (germline): MNHEY, SMNVEV (reference sequence). The CDR3 nucleotides are TGTGCCAGCAGTTTATCCCCGACAGGGTCCAATCAGCCCCAGCATTTT. Its protein product is CASSLSPTGSNQPQHF.

The J gene is TRBJ2-7, the V gene TRBV12-3 or TRBV12-4; D is perhaps TRBD1 (5 bases). This CDR3 spans 14 amino acids. V gave up 5 bases and J gave up 2 bases, with 13 bases separating them. This CDR3 reads CASSPTGTTYEQYF. For the CDR3, the DNA is TGTGCCAGCAGTCCTACAGGCACCACCTACGAGCAGTACTTC.

The rearrangement joins TRBV20-1 to TRBJ2-6; D is uncertain. Trimming cost V 4 bases and J 4 bases, with 11 bases left between them. Germline V gene lookup returns CDR1 DFQATT and CDR2 SNEGSKA (reference sequence). CDR3 size: 14 residues. CDR3 in DNA: TGCAGTGCTACCCCAAACCCCGGGGCCAACGTCCTGACTTTC. It codes for CSATPNPGANVLTF.

Turning to this clonotype: A much larger clone differs by one base, so this may be a read error. This chain joins TRBV5-1 and TRBJ1-2; no reliable D call. This CDR3 contains 16 residues. Germline assignment: CDR1 SGHRS and CDR2 YFSETQ. CDR3 bases: TGCGCCAGCAGCTTGGGAGCGGGGTACGCTAACTGTGGCTACACCTTC. It yields the protein CASSLGAGYANCGYTF.

This clonotype occurred many times. This CDR3 is CASSPQGNTEAFF. Here the CDR3 DNA reads TGTGCCAGCTCACCGCAGGGGAACACTGAAGCTTTCTTT. The V gene is TRBV18, the J gene TRBJ1-1, with a possible D match to TRBD1 (5 bases). V dropped 3 bases and J dropped 1 base, with 6 bases sitting between them. This CDR3 is 13 amino acids long. CDR1 is KGHSH, CDR2 LQKENI, per germline.

This clonotype was seen repeatedly, ten times or more. The CDR3 nucleotides are TGTGCCAGCAGGGGAAAAGAGACCCAGTACTTC. It specifies CASRGKETQYF. The V gene is TRBV11-2, the J gene TRBJ2-5, with D hard to call. V lost 6 bases to trimming and J lost 3 bases, with 5 bases between them. The CDR3 loop spans 11 amino acids. In germline, CDR1 is SGHAT, CDR2 FQNNGV.

This clonotype has at least ten counts. The V gene is TRBV20-1, the J gene TRBJ2-3, with TRBD2 matching over 12 bases. J was trimmed by 2 bases and V by 4 bases; bases with no gene match: 7. The CDR3 sequence is 16 residues long. Germline lookup yields CDR1 DFQATT and CDR2 SNEGSKA (reference sequence). This CDR3 reads CSANRLAGDFTDTQYF. For the CDR3, the DNA is TGCAGTGCTAACCGACTAGCGGGGGACTTCACAGATACGCAGTATTTT.